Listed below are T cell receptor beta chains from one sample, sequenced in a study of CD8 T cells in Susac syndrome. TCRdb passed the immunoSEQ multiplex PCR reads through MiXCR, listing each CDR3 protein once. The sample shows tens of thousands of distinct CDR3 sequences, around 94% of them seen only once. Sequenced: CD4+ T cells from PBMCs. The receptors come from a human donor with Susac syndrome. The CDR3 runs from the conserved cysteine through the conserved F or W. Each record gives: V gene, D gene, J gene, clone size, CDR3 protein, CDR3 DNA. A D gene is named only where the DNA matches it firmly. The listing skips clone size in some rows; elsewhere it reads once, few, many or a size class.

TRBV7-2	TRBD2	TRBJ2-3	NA	CASSPPGLGSSDTQYF	TGTGCCAGCAGCCCGCCGGGACTAGGGAGTTCAGATACGCAGTATTTT
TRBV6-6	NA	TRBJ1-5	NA	CASTLGNSNQPQHF	TGTGCCAGCACCCTAGGGAATAGCAATCAGCCCCAGCATTTT
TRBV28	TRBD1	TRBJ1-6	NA	CASSPDRDSPLHF	TGTGCCAGCAGCCCGGACAGGGACTCACCCCTCCACTTT
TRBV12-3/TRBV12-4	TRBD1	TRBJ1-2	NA	CASSSKGQGEVRGYTF	TGTGCCAGCAGTTCAAAGGGACAGGGGGAAGTGAGGGGCTACACCTTC
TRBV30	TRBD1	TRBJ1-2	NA	CACPRQGFYGYTF	TGTGCCTGTCCGCGACAGGGGTTCTATGGCTACACCTTC
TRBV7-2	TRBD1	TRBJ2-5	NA	CASSPGTGGGSKTQYF	TGTGCCAGCAGCCCAGGGACAGGGGGAGGTTCGAAGACCCAGTACTTC
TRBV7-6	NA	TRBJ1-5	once	CASSSYPRGERQPQHF	TGTGCCAGCAGCTCCTACCCCCGGGGGGAGAGGCAGCCCCAGCATTTT
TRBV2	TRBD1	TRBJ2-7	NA	CAMTQTGASYEQYF	TGTGCCATGACGCAGACAGGGGCCTCCTACGAGCAGTACTTC
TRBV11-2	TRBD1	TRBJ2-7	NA	CASSPDRGGYEQYF	TGTGCCAGCAGCCCCGACAGGGGTGGGTACGAGCAGTACTTC
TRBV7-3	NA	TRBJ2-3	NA	CASSPGLEGDTQYF	TGTGCCAGCAGCCCCGGCCTCGAAGGAGATACGCAGTATTTT
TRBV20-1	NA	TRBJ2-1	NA	CSAPLARDFGEQFF	TGCAGTGCGCCCCTAGCGAGGGACTTTGGTGAGCAGTTCTTC
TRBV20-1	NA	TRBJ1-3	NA	CSALGSTGRSGNTIYF	TGCAGTGCATTAGGATCGACGGGGAGGTCTGGAAACACCATATATTTT
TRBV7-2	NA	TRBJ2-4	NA	CASSDSHKNIQYF	TGTGCCTCCTCCGACAGTCACAAAAACATTCAGTACTTC
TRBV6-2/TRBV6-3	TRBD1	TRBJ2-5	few	CASSRTGGGETQYF	TGTGCCAGCAGTCGGACAGGAGGCGGAGAGACCCAGTACTTC
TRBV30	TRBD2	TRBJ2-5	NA	CAWNAGGPETQYF	TGTGCCTGGAATGCGGGGGGGCCAGAGACCCAGTACTTC
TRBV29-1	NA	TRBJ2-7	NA	CSVEGRRADEQYF	TGCAGCGTTGAAGGCAGAAGAGCGGACGAGCAGTACTTC
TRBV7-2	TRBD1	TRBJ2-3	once	CASSWSGTGSTDTQYF	TGTGCCAGCAGCTGGTCCGGGACAGGAAGCACAGATACGCAGTATTTT
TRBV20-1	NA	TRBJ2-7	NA	CSARDRRITSGEQYF	TGCAGTGCTAGAGATAGACGAATAACTTCAGGCGAGCAGTACTTC
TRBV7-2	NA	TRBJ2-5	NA	CASSLDRLMETQYF	TGTGCCAGCAGCTTAGATAGACTAATGGAGACCCAGTACTTC
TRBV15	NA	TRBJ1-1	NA	CATSRDRYPEAFF	TGTGCCACCAGCAGAGATAGGTACCCAGAAGCTTTCTTT
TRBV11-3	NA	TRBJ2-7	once	CASSRGTPPGYF	TGTGCCAGCAGCCGAGGGACTCCCCCAGGATACTTC
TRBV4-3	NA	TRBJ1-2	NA	CASSPRLGEDYGYTF	TGCGCCAGCAGCCCTAGGCTTGGCGAGGACTATGGCTACACCTTC
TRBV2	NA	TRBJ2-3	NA	CASSELRADTQYF	TGTGCCAGCAGTGAACTTCGCGCAGATACGCAGTATTTT
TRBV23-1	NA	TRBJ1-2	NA	CASSQPLDGARYTF	TGCGCCAGCAGTCAACCCCTGGACGGAGCACGCTACACCTTC
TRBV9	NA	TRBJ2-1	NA	CASSGPSQGSEQFF	TGTGCCAGCAGCGGCCCCTCTCAGGGGTCTGAGCAGTTCTTC
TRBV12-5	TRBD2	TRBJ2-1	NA	CASGLVLIGLAGGQSYNEQFF	TGTGCTAGTGGTTTGGTACTTATTGGGCTAGCGGGGGGGCAATCCTACAATGAGCAGTTCTTC
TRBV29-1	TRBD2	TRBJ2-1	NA	CSVGLAGRYNEQFF	TGCAGCGTTGGACTAGCGGGGCGTTACAATGAGCAGTTCTTC
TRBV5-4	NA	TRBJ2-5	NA	CASSSDSLETQYF	TGTGCCAGCAGCTCGGACAGCTTGGAGACCCAGTACTTC
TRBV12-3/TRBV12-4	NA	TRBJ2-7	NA	CASSLDGATYEQYF	TGTGCCAGCAGCCTCGACGGGGCCACCTACGAGCAGTACTTC
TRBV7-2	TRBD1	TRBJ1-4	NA	CASSFTGTGNEKLFF	TGTGCCAGCAGCTTCACCGGGACAGGGAATGAAAAACTGTTTTTT
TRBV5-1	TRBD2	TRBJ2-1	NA	CASSLEAGAPDEQFF	TGCGCCAGCAGCTTGGAAGCGGGGGCCCCGGATGAGCAGTTCTTC
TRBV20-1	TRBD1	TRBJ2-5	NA	CSAHPLRGPPQETQYF	TGCAGTGCTCACCCCTTGAGGGGGCCACCGCAAGAGACCCAGTACTTC
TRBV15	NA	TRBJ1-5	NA	CATTGAEGLPQHF	TGTGCCACCACGGGGGCGGAGGGACTCCCCCAGCATTTT
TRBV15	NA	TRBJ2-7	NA	CATSRVRFGEQYF	TGTGCCACCAGCAGAGTTAGGTTCGGCGAGCAGTACTTC
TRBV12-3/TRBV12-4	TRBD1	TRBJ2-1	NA	CASSLDRDTYNEQFF	TGTGCCAGCAGTCTTGACAGGGACACTTACAATGAGCAGTTCTTC
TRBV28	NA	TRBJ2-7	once	CASSLVRGVYF	TGTGCCAGCAGTTTAGTCAGGGGGGTCTACTTC
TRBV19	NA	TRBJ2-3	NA	CASSDRVLADTQYF	TGTGCCAGTAGTGACCGGGTCTTGGCAGATACGCAGTATTTT